The present entry profiles one T cell receptor beta chain with its context. Some clones are missing from TCRdb's copy, which holds only in-frame ones; the method was immunoSEQ multiplex PCR. The sample lists about 120,000 clones; roughly 88% were seen once. Germline V gene data show CDR1 as SGHNT and CDR2 as YYREEE (reference sequence). Trimming removed 0 bases from V and 4 bases from J; junction bases left unmatched: 13. CDR3 length: 17 amino acids. The record originates from a study of T cell responses to AZD1222 COVID-19 vaccine. The receptor comes from an adult in good health. The V and J genes are TRBV5-4 and TRBJ2-7, with TRBD1 matching over 7 bases. Source: peripheral blood, taken on day 0 of MenACWY control vaccination. The CDR3 DNA reads TGTGCCAGCAGCTTGGGATTTCCGGGACAGATTCCTTACGAGCAGTACTTC. This gives the protein CASSLGFPGQIPYEQYF.